This TCR beta chain stems from a study of chemoradiotherapy in HPV16-positive cancers. Study-level results: Non-HPV-specific T cells did not expand in tumors during treatment, whereas candidate HPV-specific clones and E7-related motifs did.

Note on this clone: Its antigen is still unknown.

TCRdb keeps only in-frame clones here, not all; method: immunoSEQ multiplex PCR. The data show 7,000 or so clones, about two thirds seen once. The receptor was isolated from a human donor with HPV-associated anogenital cancer. This specimen was tumor tissue, taken from a patient who underwent chemoradiotherapy.

Here the CDR3 reads CASSNSNYGYTF. DNA for the CDR3: TGTGCCAGCAGTAACAGTAACTATGGCTACACCTTC. This sequence joins TRBV2 and TRBJ1-2; D not certain. CDR3 length equals 12 residues. The V and J ends lost 5 bases and 1 base respectively, with 5 bases between them. The germline gives CDR1 SNHLY, CDR2 FYNNEI. Together with reference TRBV2 and TRBJ1-2, the CDR3 gives the full variable domain: EPEVTQTPSHQVTQMGQEVILRCVPISNHLYFYWYRQILGQKVEFLVSFYNNEISEKSEIFDDQFSVERPDGSNFTLKIRSTKLEDSAMYFCASSNSNYGYTFGSGTRLTVV.